This TCR beta chain was identified during a study of blood T cell repertoires in COVID-19. Some clones are missing from TCRdb's copy, which holds only in-frame ones; the method was immunoSEQ multiplex PCR. The table shows roughly 330,000 clones, with about 90% occurring only once. Germline V gives CDR1 SQVTM, CDR2 ANQGSEA. The CDR3 has 14 residues. The V end was cut by 1 base, the J end by 6 bases, with 13 bases between. The chain combines TRBV29-1 with TRBJ2-1, with D perhaps TRBD2 (7 bases). Sequenced: PBMCs or T cells enriched from blood (not recorded which). This sequence was found in a woman aged 25-40 years who had recovered from COVID-19. CDR3 residues: CSVEGPGGINEQFF. CDR3 nucleotides: TGCAGCGTTGAAGGGCCGGGGGGCATCAATGAGCAGTTCTTC.